The clone carrying this T cell receptor beta chain was detected a few times. Its target is unknown. This sample stems from a study of beta chain features in type 1 diabetes. Study-wide results and limits: The study found moderately but significantly shorter TCRB CDR3s in all four CD4+ subsets of Type 1 diabetes patients.

Since all of the isolated RNA was reverse transcribed, expressed TCRB transcripts were what got sequenced. The assay was immunoSEQ multiplex PCR, and TCRdb's table has in-frame clones only and misses some. Seen here are hundreds of thousands of clones, 10% to 15% observed once, and the top ten hold roughly 0.022%. The CDR3 runs to 14 residues. Trimming cost V 0 bases and J 5 bases, with 13 bases left between them. The germline V gene encodes CDR1 GTSNPN and CDR2 SVGIG (reference sequence). The rearrangement joins TRBV30 to TRBJ1-2; D is possibly TRBD1 (6 bases). The TCR sequence derives from a man aged 18 to 29 with type 1 diabetes. Sequences were obtained from naive CD4+ T cells from blood. The CDR3 nucleotides are TGTGCCTGGAGTGTGGGACAAATATTTTATGGCTACACCTTC. Protein product: CAWSVGQIFYGYTF.